The text below deals with one TCR beta chain. This sample was included in a study of blood T cell repertoires in COVID-19. Per the original methods: The assay estimated nucleated cells by amplifying reference gene primers. Generated by immunoSEQ multiplex PCR, the TCRdb table keeps only in-frame clones and is missing some. Clone size and V and J calls were adopted from that table, with D and trimming inferred from the DNA. The sample shows approximately 170,000 clones, 82% of them seen only once. Trimming took 2 bases from V and 3 from J, leaving 12 bases between them. The CDR3 runs 15 residues. Germline CDR1 reads SGHDT; CDR2 reads YYEEEE.

The V call is TRBV5-6, the J call TRBJ2-1; possible D gene TRBD2, 5 bases. The sequenced material came from peripheral blood. The source is a woman older than 75 with active or convalescent COVID-19. CDR3 nucleotide sequence: TGTGCCAGCAGCTTTGGGAGCGATTACTACAATGAGCAGTTCTTC. It specifies CASSFGSDYYNEQFF.